The text below deals with one TCR beta chain. This clonotype was recorded many times. Its antigen has not been determined. Base quality data are lacking; no much larger clone is found one base away. Measured from the cysteine to the valine, the CDR3 is 15 residues long. This entry keeps only the CDR3 DNA: 45 bases, framed from base 1. The germline V gene encodes CDR1 SGHTA and CDR2 FQGNSA. Compared with germline, V lacks 0 bases and J lacks 2 bases; bases without a gene match: 3. Stable Graves' hyperthyroidism was defined as the absence of progression to ophthalmopathy over 18 months of follow-up. The hyperthyroidism patients were between 18 and 65 years old and newly diagnosed, with a disease duration of less than 2 months. The study excluded patients with uncontrolled infections, other autoimmune diseases, pregnancy or lactation. Clinical symptoms, serum thyroxine and TRAb, thyroid ultrasound, and orbital computed tomography formed the basis for the diagnoses. PBMCs were separated from approximately 10 ml of fresh peripheral blood using Ficoll-Paque density gradient centrifugation. Total RNA was extracted using Trizol reagent, and RNA quality was assessed on an Agilent 2100 Bioanalyzer.

This sample stems from a study of T cells in Graves' hyperthyroidism and ophthalmopathy (dated by TCRdb to the late 2010s). About the study as a whole: Peripheral blood samples were taken at the time of initial diagnosis, prior to any treatment. After sampling, hyperthyroidism patients received methimazole starting at 30 mg daily, and ophthalmopathy patients received high-dose intravenous methylprednisolone. An independent validation cohort of under 20 hyperthyroidism patients and more than 15 patients who later progressed to ophthalmopathy tested prospective prediction of ophthalmopathy. According to the paper, TCR Vbeta CDR3 sequencing was carried out on 120 to 150 peripheral blood samples, which came from under 50 ophthalmopathy, approximately 72 hyperthyroidism and 17 progressor patients. TCR V-J signatures able to tell the groups apart were searched for in a discovery cohort of some 97 patients, of whom more than 40 had Graves' ophthalmopathy and about 60 had stable Graves' hyperthyroidism. In about 6 Graves' hyperthyroidism patients, the study also compared T-cell repertoires from thyroid tissue with T-cell repertoires from blood. For training and testing, the 80 to 100 patients in the discovery cohort were randomly divided in a 7:3 ratio.

Broad study findings and their caveats: Most expanded thyroid clonotypes (frequency above 0.001) were also detected in blood, suggesting blood repertoires may reflect thyroid immune responses. Sample size was not statistically predetermined, and blinding of investigators to group allocation was not performed. During validation, the model predicted progression to ophthalmopathy a median of around 7 months ahead of onset, with more than 55% sensitivity and roughly 72% specificity. A 13 V-J signature model separated ophthalmopathy from stable hyperthyroidism, with roughly 88% sensitivity and approximately 81% specificity in cross-validation and 80%/75% in testing.

The TCR beta CDR3 regions were amplified from RNA transcripts. For the first round of RT-PCR on the TCR CDR3, the HTBI primer set was used together with the Qiagen OneStep RT-PCR kit. Libraries were constructed in a second round of multiplex PCR, after which size selection and purification were performed. Paired-end sequencing of the libraries was performed with 100 bp reads on an Illumina HiSeq2000. Per the authors' processing: Raw data were processed with SOAPnuke, discarding reads with adapters, uncalled bases, mean Phred below 15, or no exact constant-primer or identifier match. High-quality paired reads were merged with COPE v1.2.5, and unique nucleotide sequences were defined as clonotypes. MiTCR v1.1 was used to align clonotypes to the IMGT TRBV, TRBD and TRBJ reference segments. Analysis was restricted to V-J combinations with a frequency above 0.0001, which covered 99.2% of repertoires. A TCS score was defined as the ratio between F50 (clonal expansion) and ExV (chaos), using BLOSUM62-based TCRdist between CDR3 peptides within each V-J. Welch's t-statistics and random forest reduced around 510 V-J features to around 14, which were used in a naive Bayes classifier (R e1071). TCRdb applied fastp at Q25 and MiXCR to the public reads, then kept only in-frame beta chains. Rows with one shared CDR3 protein collapse into an entry with the most common genes and DNA. The V and J calls were not made by the authors but by TCRdb's processing. Present in this sample are about 110,000 distinct CDR3 sequences, 15% to 20% of which were seen just once. About 40% of the sample belongs to the ten largest clones.

This receptor chain uses TRBV7-2 and TRBJ2-7; the junction holds 8 bases that match TRBD1. The sample consisted of blood. The receptor comes from a woman between 50 and 59 years old with Graves' hyperthyroidism. The CDR3 region has the sequence CASSLAGTGAYEQYV. The nucleotide sequence is TGTGCCAGCAGCTTAGCTGGGACAGGAGCCTACGAGCAGTACGTC.